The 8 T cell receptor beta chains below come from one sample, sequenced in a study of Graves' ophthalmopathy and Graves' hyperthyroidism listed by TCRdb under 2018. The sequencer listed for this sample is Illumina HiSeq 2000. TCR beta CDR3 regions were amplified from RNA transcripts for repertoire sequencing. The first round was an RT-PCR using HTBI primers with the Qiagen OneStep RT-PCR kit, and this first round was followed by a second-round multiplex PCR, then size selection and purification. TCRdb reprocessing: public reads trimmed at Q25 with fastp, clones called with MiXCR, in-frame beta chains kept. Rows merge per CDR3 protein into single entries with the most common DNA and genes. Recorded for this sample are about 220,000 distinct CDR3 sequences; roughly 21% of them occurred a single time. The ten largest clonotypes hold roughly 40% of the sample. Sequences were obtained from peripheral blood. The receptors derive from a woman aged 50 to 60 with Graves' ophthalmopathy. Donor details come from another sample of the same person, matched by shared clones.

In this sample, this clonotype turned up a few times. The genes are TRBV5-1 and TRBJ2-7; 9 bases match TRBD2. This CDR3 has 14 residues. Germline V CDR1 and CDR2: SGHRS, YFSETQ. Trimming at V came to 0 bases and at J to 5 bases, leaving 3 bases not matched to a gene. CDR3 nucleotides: TGCGCCAGCAGCTTGGGACTAGCGGTAGACGAGCAGTACTTC. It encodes CASSLGLAVDEQYF. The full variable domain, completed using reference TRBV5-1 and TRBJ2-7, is KAGVTQTPRYLIKTRGQQVTLSCSPISGHRSVSWYQQTPGQGLQFLFEYFSETQRNKGNFPGRFSGRQFSNSRSEMNVSTLELGDSALYLCASSLGLAVDEQYFGPGTRLTVT.

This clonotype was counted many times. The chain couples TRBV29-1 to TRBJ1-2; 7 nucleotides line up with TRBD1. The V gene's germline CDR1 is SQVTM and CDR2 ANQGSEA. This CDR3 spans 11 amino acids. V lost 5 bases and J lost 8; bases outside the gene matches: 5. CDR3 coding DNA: TGCAGCGTTCATGGACAGGACGGCTACACCTTC. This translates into CSVHGQDGYTF.

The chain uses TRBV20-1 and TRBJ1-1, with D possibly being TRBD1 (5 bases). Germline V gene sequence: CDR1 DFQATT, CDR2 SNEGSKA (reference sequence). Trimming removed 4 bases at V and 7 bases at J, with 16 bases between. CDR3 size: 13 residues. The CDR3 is CSATRDSRNEAFF. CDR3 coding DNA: TGCAGTGCTACACGGGACTCCCGGAATGAAGCTTTCTTT.

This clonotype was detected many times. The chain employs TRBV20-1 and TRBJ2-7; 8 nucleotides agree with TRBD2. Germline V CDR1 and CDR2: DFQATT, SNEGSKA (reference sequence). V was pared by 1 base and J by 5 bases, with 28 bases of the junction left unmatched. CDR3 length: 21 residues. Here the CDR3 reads CSARVGQAFSGTRGEEDEQYF. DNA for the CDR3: TGCAGTGCTAGAGTGGGCCAAGCATTCTCCGGGACTAGGGGCGAGGAAGACGAGCAGTACTTC.

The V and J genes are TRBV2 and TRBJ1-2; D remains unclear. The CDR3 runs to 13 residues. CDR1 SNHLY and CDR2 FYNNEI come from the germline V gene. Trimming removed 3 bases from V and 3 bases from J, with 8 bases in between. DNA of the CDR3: TGTGCCAGCAGTGATGGACGGTACTATGGCTACACCTTC. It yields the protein CASSDGRYYGYTF. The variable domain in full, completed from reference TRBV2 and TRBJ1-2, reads EPEVTQTPSHQVTQMGQEVILRCVPISNHLYFYWYRQILGQKVEFLVSFYNNEISEKSEIFDDQFSVERPDGSNFTLKIRSTKLEDSAMYFCASSDGRYYGYTFGSGTRLTVV.

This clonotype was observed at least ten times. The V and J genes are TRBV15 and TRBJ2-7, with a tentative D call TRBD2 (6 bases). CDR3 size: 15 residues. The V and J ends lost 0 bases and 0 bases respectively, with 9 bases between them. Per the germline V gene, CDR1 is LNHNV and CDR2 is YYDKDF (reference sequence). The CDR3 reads CATSRDRGSSYEQYF. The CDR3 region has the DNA TGTGCCACCAGCAGAGATCGGGGGAGCTCCTACGAGCAGTACTTC.

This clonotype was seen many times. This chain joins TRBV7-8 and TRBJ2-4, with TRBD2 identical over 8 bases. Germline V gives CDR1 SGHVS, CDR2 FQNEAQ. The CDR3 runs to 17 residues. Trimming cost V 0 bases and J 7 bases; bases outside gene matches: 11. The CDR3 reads CASSLARAGDQANIQYF. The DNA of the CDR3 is TGTGCCAGCAGCTTAGCGCGAGCGGGAGATCAGGCGAACATTCAGTACTTC. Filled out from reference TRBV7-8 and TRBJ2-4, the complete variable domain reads GAGVSQSPRYKVAKRGQDVALRCDPISGHVSLFWYQQALGQGPEFLTYFQNEAQLDKSGLPSDRFFAERPEGSVSTLKIQRTQQEDSAVYLCASSLARAGDQANIQYFGAGTRLSVL.

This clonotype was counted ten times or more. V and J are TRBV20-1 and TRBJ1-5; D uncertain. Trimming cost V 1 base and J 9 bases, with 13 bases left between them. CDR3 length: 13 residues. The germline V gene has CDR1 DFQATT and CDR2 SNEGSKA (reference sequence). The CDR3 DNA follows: TGCAGTGCTAGAGCTGGCAATCGACCGCCCCAGCATTTT. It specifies CSARAGNRPPQHF.